Listed here are 30 T cell receptor beta chains from one sample, sequenced in a study of blood T cells in healthy people across ages. Next came a second PCR, run for roughly 7 to 12 cycles, which used a sample-barcoded 5' primer along with a J-beta primer mix. TCRdb itself ran the 5' RACE reads through MiXCR, one entry per CDR3 protein. The sample carries hundreds of thousands of distinct CDR3 sequences, roughly 43% recorded once. The specimen was blood. The source of these receptors is a woman aged 55-70 years in good health.

The sample holds a few counts of this clonotype. V usage is TRBV11-2 and J usage is TRBJ2-1; the D is unclear. Per the germline V gene, CDR1 is SGHAT and CDR2 is FQNNGV. The CDR3 extends over 13 amino acids. V lost 6 bases and J 0 bases, leaving 6 bases between the germline ends. The CDR3 nucleotides are TGTGCCAGCAGTGGAGCCTCCTACAATGAGCAGTTCTTC. It translates to CASSGASYNEQFF.

This clonotype was observed a few times. The chain employs TRBV6-2 or TRBV6-3 and TRBJ2-4; D may correspond to TRBD1 or TRBD2 (6 bases each). Germline V gene sequence: CDR1 MNHEY, CDR2 SVGEGT. This CDR3 is built from 16 residues. Trimming shortened V by 6 bases and J by 0 bases, and 15 bases separated the two germline ends. CDR3 sequence: CASRAGTNLAKNIQYF. DNA of the CDR3: TGTGCCAGCAGGGCGGGGACAAACTTAGCCAAAAACATTCAGTACTTC.

CDR3 DNA sequence: TGCAGCGCGCGGGGTAGAGTTGGCTATGGCTACACCTTC. Translated, it gives CSARGRVGYGYTF. The chain links TRBV29-1 to TRBJ1-2; D unclear. This CDR3 is built from 13 residues. V dropped 7 bases and J dropped 4 bases, with 16 bases sitting between them. Germline V lookup: CDR1 SQVTM, CDR2 ANQGSEA. Supplemented by reference TRBV29-1 and TRBJ1-2, the full variable domain reads SAVISQKPSRDICQRGTSLTIQCQVDSQVTMMFWYRQQPGQSLTLIATANQGSEATYESGFVIDKFPISRPNLTFSTLTVSNMSPEDSSIYLCSARGRVGYGYTFGSGTRLTVV.

This clonotype has at least ten counts. This may be a read error: a much more frequent sequence differs by one nucleotide. The rearrangement uses TRBV2 and TRBJ2-7, with TRBD2 matching over 10 bases. Germline V CDR1 and CDR2: SNHLY, FYNNEI. The CDR3 runs 15 residues. Trimming cost V 6 bases and J 7 bases; bases outside gene matches: 12. CDR3 residues: CASSSAGGSYNEQYF. The CDR3 DNA follows: TGTGCCAGCAGCTCAGCGGGGGGGTCGTACAATGAGCAGTACTTC.

The chain couples TRBV14 to TRBJ1-1; D is perhaps TRBD1 (5 bases). Germline V gene sequence: CDR1 SGHDN, CDR2 FVKESK. V shed 3 bases and J shed 5 bases, with 16 bases lying between them. The CDR3 extends over 15 amino acids. The CDR3 nucleotides read TGTGCCAGCAGCCACCCTGCGGGAGGGACTACTGAAGCTTTCTTT. It codes for CASSHPAGGTTEAFF. Variable domain in full (rest from reference TRBV14 and TRBJ1-1): EAGVTQFPSHSVIEKGQTVTLRCDPISGHDNLYWYRRVMGKEIKFLLHFVKESKQDESGMPNNRFLAERTGGTYSTLKVQPAELEDSGVYFCASSHPAGGTTEAFFGQGTRLTVV.

The chain combines TRBV7-2 with TRBJ2-3, with D unclear. Trimming removed 8 bases at V and 2 bases at J, with 14 bases between. This CDR3 is built from 14 residues. In germline, CDR1 is SGHTA, CDR2 FQGNSA. The CDR3 DNA reads as TGTGCCAGCCAGCCTTCCGGCCTCACAGATACGCAGTATTTT. Protein sequence: CASQPSGLTDTQYF. Together with reference TRBV7-2 and TRBJ2-3, the CDR3 gives the full variable domain: GAGVSQSPSNKVTEKGKDVELRCDPISGHTALYWYRQSLGQGLEFLIYFQGNSAPDKSGLPSDRFSAERTGGSVSTLTIQRTQQEDSAVYLCASQPSGLTDTQYFGPGTRLTVL.

V gene TRBV7-2 combines with J gene TRBJ1-4; TRBD1 is a possible D gene (6 bases). The CDR3 has 15 amino acids. Germline-derived CDR1 and CDR2 are SGHTA and FQGNSA. V lost 7 bases and J 7 bases, leaving 19 bases between the germline ends. The CDR3 is CASTPSGGRGEKLFF. In DNA form, the CDR3 reads TGTGCCAGCACCCCCTCGGGGGGCCGGGGTGAAAAACTGTTTTTT.

In its sample, this clonotype was seen a few times. The gene calls are TRBV29-1 and TRBJ2-3, with D hard to call. Trimming took off 7 bases at V and 4 bases at J, with 9 bases between the two ends. Germline V gene lookup returns CDR1 SQVTM and CDR2 ANQGSEA. The CDR3 spans 11 residues. The CDR3 region has the DNA TGCAGCGGTAAGACGGCAGATACGCAGTATTTT. It is translated as CSGKTADTQYF.

This clonotype was seen many times. This chain joins TRBV4-1 and TRBJ2-5, with D uncertain. Trimming removed 0 bases from V and 5 bases from J, with 13 bases in between. Germline assignment: CDR1 MGHRA and CDR2 YSYEKL. The length of the CDR3 is 15 residues. Here the CDR3 reads CASSQDWSLGETQYF. Written as DNA, the CDR3 is TGCGCCAGCAGCCAAGACTGGTCCCTTGGGGAGACCCAGTACTTC.

The table lists this clonotype with many counts. The J gene is TRBJ1-6, the V gene TRBV7-2, with unresolved D. Germline V gene lookup returns CDR1 SGHTA and CDR2 FQGNSA. V lost 2 bases to trimming and J lost 5 bases, with 1 base between them. This CDR3 contains 12 residues. As DNA, the CDR3 is TGTGCCAGCAGCTTAAATAATTCACCCCTCCACTTT. Amino acid sequence: CASSLNNSPLHF.

This clonotype was detected once. The chain is built from TRBV7-3 and TRBJ2-3, with TRBD2 matching 9 bases. J lost 4 bases, V lost 0 bases, and 8 bases had no gene match. Germline CDR1 reads SGHTA; CDR2 reads FQGTGA. The CDR3 covers 17 residues. The CDR3 DNA reads TGTGCCAGCAGCTTAACGTTGGCGGGAGGGCCCGCAGATACGCAGTATTTT. Translated: CASSLTLAGGPADTQYF.

About this clonotype: A read error is possible here, since a much larger clone lies one base away. The chain links TRBV5-1 to TRBJ2-3; the match to TRBD1 covers 11 bases. CDR3 length: 15 residues. Germline loops: CDR1 SGHRS, CDR2 YFSETQ. The CDR3 protein is CASSLRTGGGDTRYF. CDR3 in DNA: TGCGCCAGCAGCCTGCGGACAGGGGGCGGAGATACGCGGTATTTT.

V usage is TRBV20-1 and J usage is TRBJ2-1, with 13 bases lining up with TRBD2. The CDR3 spans 14 residues. With V trimmed by 6 bases and J by 6 bases, 5 bases remained unmatched. Germline V gene lookup returns CDR1 DFQATT and CDR2 SNEGSKA (reference sequence). The CDR3 reads CSADGLAGVNEQFF. CDR3 bases: TGCAGTGCAGACGGACTAGCGGGAGTCAATGAGCAGTTCTTC.

The rearrangement uses TRBV5-5 and TRBJ1-2; D may be TRBD1 (6 bases). Germline assignment: CDR1 SGHKS and CDR2 YYEKEE (reference sequence). The CDR3 totals 13 residues. Trimming left V 0 bases short and J 4 bases short, with 7 bases between. The CDR3 bases are TGTGCCAGCAGCTTGGAACAGGGCTATGGCTACACCTTC. This sequence encodes CASSLEQGYGYTF.

This clonotype was counted between two and nine times. Written as DNA, the CDR3 is TGCAGTGCTTCCCGGGACAGGGGCTACGAGCAGTACTTC. Its translation: CSASRDRGYEQYF. This chain connects TRBV20-1 to TRBJ2-7, with 10 nucleotides matching TRBD1. Losses at the gene ends were 5 bases for V and 3 bases for J; bases not matched to a gene: 4. The CDR3 has 13 residues. The germline V gene encodes CDR1 DFQATT and CDR2 SNEGSKA (reference sequence).

The chain carries TRBV21-1 and TRBJ2-5. TRBV21-1 represents a pseudogene. There are 14 residues in the CDR3. CDR3 sequence (DNA): TGTGCCAGCAGCAAAGGAGGCAACCAAGAGACCCAGTACTTC. Translation gives CASSKGGNQETQYF.

The CDR3 bases are TGTGCCAGCACCGGACAATACTCTGGAAACACCATATATTTT. It specifies CASTGQYSGNTIYF. The V call is TRBV11-2, the J call TRBJ1-3, with a possible D match to TRBD1 (5 bases). The germline V gene encodes CDR1 SGHAT and CDR2 FQNNGV. The length of the CDR3 is 14 residues. V shed 7 bases and J shed 0 bases, with 10 bases lying between them.

In its sample, this clonotype was seen a few times. This chain joins TRBV3-1 and TRBJ2-5, with D perhaps TRBD1 or TRBD2 (5 bases each). CDR1 is LGHDT and CDR2 is YNNKEL in the germline V gene (reference sequence). CDR3 size: 15 residues. V was pared by 4 bases and J by 2 bases, with 14 bases between. CDR3 sequence reads: CASSLPGPTQETQYF. The DNA for the CDR3 is TGTGCCAGCAGCCTGCCGGGACCCACTCAAGAGACCCAGTACTTC.

The rearrangement links TRBV4-3 to TRBJ2-1; TRBD1 is a possible D gene (5 bases). The J call may be faulty, since TRBJ2-7 better matches the DNA end. This CDR3 contains 19 residues. Looked up from germline, CDR1 is LGHNA and CDR2 is YSLEER. The CDR3 region has the DNA TGCGCCAGCAGCCAATACCTACAGATGGTGGGGCTCACTTACAATGAGCAGTACTTC. Protein sequence: CASSQYLQMVGLTYNEQYF.

This chain uses TRBV20-1 with TRBJ2-5; 9 bases are a match to TRBD1. Germline CDR1 DFQATT, CDR2 SNEGSKA (reference sequence). CDR3 length: 16 amino acids. V lost 3 bases to trimming and J lost 1 base; unmatched junction nucleotides: 9. The CDR3 region is CSASGFRGQGQETQYF. For the CDR3, the DNA is TGCAGTGCTAGCGGGTTTCGGGGACAGGGCCAAGAGACCCAGTACTTC.

This clonotype was found many times. J is TRBJ2-1 and V is TRBV5-1, with TRBD1 matching 7 bases. The CDR3 has 14 residues. V trimming: 5 bases; J trimming: 2 bases; junction bases outside the gene matches: 4. Germline V lookup: CDR1 SGHRS, CDR2 YFSETQ. CDR3 loop: CASSTGQTYNEQFF. CDR3 bases: TGCGCCAGCAGTACGGGACAGACCTACAATGAGCAGTTCTTC.

This chain uses TRBV20-1 with TRBJ2-3; D gene uncertain. The CDR3 consists of 14 residues. V shed 3 bases and J shed 1 base, with 11 bases lying between them. Germline V gene sequence: CDR1 DFQATT, CDR2 SNEGSKA (reference sequence). In nucleotides, the CDR3 is TGCAGTGCTAGCCCGGCCCCTGGCACAGATACGCAGTATTTT. This translates into CSASPAPGTDTQYF.

This clonotype was seen at least ten times. V is TRBV12-5 and J is TRBJ2-7; tentatively, D is TRBD2 (5 bases). Trimming took 7 bases from V and 0 from J, leaving 19 bases between them. Germline V gene data show CDR1 as LGHNT and CDR2 as FRNRAP. This CDR3 has 16 residues. CDR3 amino acids: CASAQRVRDSSYEQYF. The CDR3 bases are TGTGCTAGTGCCCAAAGGGTACGGGATAGCTCCTACGAGCAGTACTTC.

The chain employs TRBV2 and TRBJ2-3; D might be TRBD2 (6 bases). V lost 10 bases and J 1 base, leaving 15 bases between the germline ends. The CDR3 is 14 residues long. Germline loops: CDR1 SNHLY, CDR2 FYNNEI. CDR3 nucleotides: TGTGCCACGCGGGGTGCTTCTGGCACAGATACGCAGTATTTT. Translated, it gives CATRGASGTDTQYF.

The chain combines TRBV10-3 with TRBJ2-1; the D gene could be TRBD1 or TRBD2 (5 bases each). Trimming removed 5 bases at V and 8 bases at J, with 13 bases between. The CDR3 totals 13 residues. Germline CDR1 ENHRY, CDR2 SYGVKD. The DNA for the CDR3 is TGTGCCATCAGTTCCGGGACCCCCCATGAGCAGTTCTTC. This codes for CAISSGTPHEQFF.

The chain couples TRBV3-1 to TRBJ2-1; either TRBD1 or TRBD2 may supply D (5 bases each). Germline-derived CDR1 and CDR2 are LGHDT and YNNKEL (reference sequence). V lost 1 base, J lost 0 bases, and 10 bases lay in between. The CDR3 has 16 amino acids. CDR3 sequence reads: CASSQVRGLSYNEQFF. CDR3 DNA sequence: TGTGCCAGCAGCCAAGTACGGGGCCTCTCCTACAATGAGCAGTTCTTC.

This sequence joins TRBV12-3 or TRBV12-4 and TRBJ1-5; TRBD1 agrees at 9 bases. The J segment lost 4 bases and the V segment lost 8 bases, leaving 6 bases of the junction unmatched. The CDR3 covers 14 residues. The CDR3 reads CASAAGTGNQPQHF. The CDR3 region has the DNA TGTGCCAGCGCCGCCGGGACAGGGAATCAGCCCCAGCATTTT.

The J gene is TRBJ1-1, the V gene TRBV6-6; D perhaps matches TRBD1 (6 bases). Trimming removed 0 bases at V and 3 bases at J, with 11 bases between. CDR1 is MNHNY, CDR2 SVGAGI, per germline (reference sequence). The CDR3 extends over 15 amino acids. The DNA of the CDR3 is TGTGCCAGCAGTTACTCGTCAGGGGAGGACACTGAAGCTTTCTTT. Translating it yields CASSYSSGEDTEAFF.

The chain carries TRBV6-1 and TRBJ2-6; tentative D call: TRBD1 (5 bases). Trimming removed 4 bases at V and 4 bases at J, with 14 bases between. Germline CDR1 reads MNHNS; CDR2 reads SASEGT. The CDR3 runs 16 residues. The CDR3 spells CASSGPAGSGANVLTF. The CDR3 DNA reads TGTGCCAGCAGTGGCCCGGCAGGGTCCGGGGCCAACGTCCTGACTTTC.

This chain links TRBV12-3 or TRBV12-4 with TRBJ2-3, with 9 bases that match TRBD2. V was pared by 1 base and J by 3 bases, with 5 bases of the junction left unmatched. This CDR3 contains 16 residues. The CDR3 protein is CASSLGGRAFTDTQYF. In DNA, the CDR3 is TGTGCCAGCAGTTTAGGCGGGAGGGCCTTTACAGATACGCAGTATTTT.